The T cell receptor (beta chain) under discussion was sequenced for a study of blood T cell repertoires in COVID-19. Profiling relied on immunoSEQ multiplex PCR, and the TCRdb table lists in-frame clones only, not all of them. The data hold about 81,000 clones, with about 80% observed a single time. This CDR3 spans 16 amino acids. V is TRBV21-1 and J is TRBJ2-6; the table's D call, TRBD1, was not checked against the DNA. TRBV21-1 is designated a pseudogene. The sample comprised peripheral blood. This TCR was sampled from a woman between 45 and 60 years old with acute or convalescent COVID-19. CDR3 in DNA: TGTGCCAGCAGTCGCCAGGGCTATTCAGGGGCCAACGTCCTGACTTTC. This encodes CASSRQGYSGANVLTF.